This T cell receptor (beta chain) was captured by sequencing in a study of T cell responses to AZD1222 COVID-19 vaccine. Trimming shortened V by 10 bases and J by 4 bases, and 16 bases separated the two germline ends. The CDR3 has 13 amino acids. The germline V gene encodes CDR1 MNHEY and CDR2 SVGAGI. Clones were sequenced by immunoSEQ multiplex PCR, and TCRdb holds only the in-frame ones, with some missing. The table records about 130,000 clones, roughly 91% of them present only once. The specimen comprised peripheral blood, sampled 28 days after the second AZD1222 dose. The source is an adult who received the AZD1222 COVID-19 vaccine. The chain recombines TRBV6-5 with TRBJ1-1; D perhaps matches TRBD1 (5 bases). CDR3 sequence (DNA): TGTGCCACAAAGGCAGGGAGGGGCACTGAAGCTTTCTTT. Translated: CATKAGRGTEAFF.